These 27 T cell receptor beta chains share one sample of origin, sequenced in a study of cytomegalovirus exposure and HLA in healthy donors. With 60 Vbeta and 13 Jbeta primers, the PCR was carried out. Repertoires were generated with immunoSEQ multiplex PCR, while TCRdb's copy carries only in-frame clones and drops some. In the table there are around 150,000 clones, 79% of which are singletons. Sequenced input: PBMCs. These receptors were collected from a human donor in good health.

The chain links TRBV9 to TRBJ1-5; unclear D gene. CDR1 is SGDLS, CDR2 YYNGEE, per germline. The CDR3 totals 14 residues. Trimming removed 0 bases from V and 3 bases from J, with 7 bases in between. The CDR3 here is CASSVDDINQPQHF. The CDR3 coding sequence is TGTGCCAGCAGCGTAGACGACATCAATCAGCCCCAGCATTTT. Based on the CDR3 plus reference TRBV9 and TRBJ1-5, the full variable domain is DSGVTQTPKHLITATGQRVTLRCSPRSGDLSVYWYQQSLDQGLQFLIQYYNGEERAKGNILERFSAQQFPDLHSELNLSSLELGDSALYFCASSVDDINQPQHFGDGTRLSIL.

The chain links TRBV12-5 to TRBJ2-7, with 7 positions matching TRBD1. From germline, CDR1 is LGHNT and CDR2 FRNRAP. V was clipped by 2 bases and J by 2 bases; unmatched bases: 12. The length of the CDR3 is 17 residues. The DNA of the CDR3 is TGTGCTAGTGGTTTGCCCTTAGTCGGGACAGTTACCTACGAGCAGTACTTC. Translating gives CASGLPLVGTVTYEQYF.

As to this clone: This sample includes further DNA sequences coding for the same CDR3. The V and J genes are TRBV9 and TRBJ2-7; perhaps TRBD2 as D (5 bases). The CDR3 is 14 residues long. Germline V lookup: CDR1 SGDLS, CDR2 YYNGEE. V lost 0 bases to trimming and J lost 3 bases, with 10 bases between them. CDR3 sequence reads: CASSVGNGDYEQYF. As DNA, the CDR3 is TGTGCCAGCAGCGTAGGGAACGGGGACTACGAGCAGTACTTC.

The gene calls are TRBV7-7 and TRBJ2-5; D possibly corresponds to TRBD1 (6 bases). CDR1 and CDR2 (germline): SSHAT, FNYEAQ (reference sequence). Trimming took 4 bases from V and 2 from J, leaving 8 bases between them. The CDR3 is 13 residues long. CDR3 coding DNA: TGTGCCAGCAGCTCTGGACAGCAAGAGACCCAGTACTTC. As protein: CASSSGQQETQYF.

The gene calls are TRBV19 and TRBJ1-2; TRBD1 matches at 8 bases. V shed 5 bases, J shed 6 bases, and the junction held 5 bases outside the gene matches. The CDR3 runs 13 residues. Germline-derived CDR1 and CDR2 are LNHDA and SQIVND (reference sequence). CDR3 nucleotides: TGTGCCAGTAGTCCAGGGGGCGCGAATGGCTACACCTTC. The encoded protein is CASSPGGANGYTF.

This clone was seen only a few times. The gene calls are TRBV7-2 and TRBJ1-1; possibly TRBD1 for D (5 bases). The CDR3 covers 14 residues. V was shortened by 0 bases and J by 4 bases, with 9 bases between the two germline ends. CDR1 is SGHTA, CDR2 FQGNSA, per germline. The CDR3, as DNA: TGTGCCAGCAGCTTAGCAGGGGCTTTCACTGAAGCTTTCTTT. It specifies CASSLAGAFTEAFF.

The chain recombines TRBV19 with TRBJ2-3, with a weak D call TRBD2 (6 bases). V lost 3 bases and J lost 3, with 16 bases in between. The CDR3 has 16 residues. CDR1 is LNHDA and CDR2 is SQIVND in the germline V gene (reference sequence). CDR3 coding DNA: TGTGCCAGTAGTATCACGGGGGTTGGGGGGACAGATACGCAGTATTTT. This encodes CASSITGVGGTDTQYF.

The chain recombines TRBV5-1 with TRBJ2-7, with 7 nucleotides matching TRBD2. In germline, CDR1 is SGHRS, CDR2 YFSETQ. V was clipped by 0 bases and J by 5 bases; unmatched bases: 5. This CDR3 spans 14 amino acids. The CDR3 loop is CASSLETSVDEQYF. Here the CDR3 DNA reads TGCGCCAGCAGCTTGGAAACTAGCGTCGACGAGCAGTACTTC.

This clone showed up just a few times. This chain links TRBV2 with TRBJ2-7; TRBD2 matches 7 bases. This CDR3 comprises 16 residues. From germline, CDR1 is SNHLY and CDR2 FYNNEI. V was clipped by 3 bases and J by 3 bases; unmatched bases: 11. The CDR3 DNA sequence: TGTGCCAGCAGTGAGGGAGGGTCAGGCGGAATCTACGAGCAGTACTTC. Translating gives CASSEGGSGGIYEQYF.

The rearrangement joins TRBV19 to TRBJ2-1, with 10 bases aligning to TRBD2. CDR1 and CDR2 from the germline V gene are LNHDA and SQIVND (reference sequence). The V and J ends lost 6 bases and 4 bases, in that order; junction bases with no gene match: 6. The CDR3 totals 15 residues. The CDR3 DNA is TGTGCCAGTAGCCAACTTAGCGGGGGGTACAATGAGCAGTTCTTC. It yields the protein CASSQLSGGYNEQFF.

This clone was detected a few times. The rearrangement uses TRBV19 and TRBJ1-2; D possibly corresponds to TRBD1 (5 bases). This CDR3 region has 16 residues. Germline V gene data show CDR1 as LNHDA and CDR2 as SQIVND (reference sequence). V lost 6 bases, J lost 4 bases, and 21 bases lay in between. As DNA, the CDR3 is TGTGCCAGTAGCAACGGACAAGCCACAATCCTCTATGGCTACACCTTC. This codes for CASSNGQATILYGYTF.

The chain joins TRBV10-3 to TRBJ2-7, with D possibly TRBD2 on 6 matching bases. Trimming shortened V by 10 bases and J by 0 bases, and 13 bases separated the two germline ends. CDR3 length: 13 amino acids. Per germline, CDR1 ENHRY and CDR2 SYGVKD. CDR3 loop: CASKRASSYEQYF. CDR3 sequence (DNA): TGTGCCAGTAAGCGGGCTAGCTCCTACGAGCAGTACTTC.

The J gene is TRBJ1-1, the V gene TRBV11-3; perhaps TRBD1 as D (5 bases). The V end lost 4 bases, the J end lost 4 bases, and 10 bases lay between the germline ends. CDR3 length equals 13 residues. Germline lookup yields CDR1 SGHNT and CDR2 YENEEA. The DNA of the CDR3 is TGTGCCAGCAGCTCCAGGGTTAGCACTGAAGCTTTCTTT. It encodes CASSSRVSTEAFF.

The chain joins TRBV7-9 to TRBJ2-1; TRBD2 agrees at 10 bases. The V gene end was trimmed by 2 bases and the J gene end by 8 bases; junction bases not matched to a gene: 9. Germline-derived CDR1 and CDR2 are SEHNR and FQNEAQ (reference sequence). This CDR3 is 16 amino acids long. This CDR3 reads CASSLKASGSRHEQFF. The CDR3 DNA reads TGTGCCAGCAGCTTAAAGGCTAGCGGGAGTCGTCATGAGCAGTTCTTC.

The chain joins TRBV6-1 to TRBJ1-2; 7 bases are a match to TRBD1. Germline CDR1 and CDR2: MNHNS and SASEGT. The CDR3 totals 14 residues. Trimming removed 4 bases from V and 4 bases from J; junction bases left unmatched: 6. CDR3 amino acids: CASSATGRAYGYTF. The CDR3 DNA follows: TGTGCCAGCAGTGCGACAGGGCGGGCCTATGGCTACACCTTC.

This chain joins TRBV2 and TRBJ2-1; D not resolved. Trimming left V 4 bases short and J 13 bases short, with 11 bases between. The CDR3 consists of 11 residues. Germline V lookup: CDR1 SNHLY, CDR2 FYNNEI. The CDR3 sequence is CASSAGSGQFF. DNA of the CDR3: TGTGCCAGCAGTGCAGGAAGTGGACAGTTCTTC. The full variable domain, completed using reference TRBV2 and TRBJ2-1, is EPEVTQTPSHQVTQMGQEVILRCVPISNHLYFYWYRQILGQKVEFLVSFYNNEISEKSEIFDDQFSVERPDGSNFTLKIRSTKLEDSAMYFCASSAGSGQFFGPGTRLTVL.

The V call is TRBV28, the J call TRBJ1-2; no clear D. Looked up from germline, CDR1 is MDHEN and CDR2 is SYDVKM. The CDR3 is 14 residues long. V lost 10 bases, J lost 3 bases, and 18 bases lay in between. CDR3 loop: CATTKEVKDYGYTF. CDR3 DNA sequence: TGTGCCACAACGAAGGAGGTTAAGGACTATGGCTACACCTTC.

V gene TRBV5-6 combines with J gene TRBJ2-5; D may be TRBD2 (5 bases). Germline V lookup: CDR1 SGHDT, CDR2 YYEEEE. This CDR3 is built from 12 residues. V shed 4 bases and J shed 11 bases, with 15 bases lying between them. CDR3 amino acids: CASSETVLVQYF. CDR3 sequence (DNA): TGTGCCAGCAGCGAAACCGTACTAGTGCAGTACTTC.

The chain is built from TRBV27 and TRBJ2-3, with 11 bases fitting TRBD2. The V and J ends lost 5 bases and 5 bases, in that order; junction bases with no gene match: 3. The CDR3 runs 14 residues. Germline lookup yields CDR1 MNHEY and CDR2 SMNVEV (reference sequence). CDR3 bases: TGTGCCAGCAGTCCGACTAGCGGGGTAGATACGCAGTATTTT. Translating gives CASSPTSGVDTQYF.

CDR3 residues: CASRPRTVYNEQFF. The CDR3 region has the DNA TGTGCCAGCAGGCCCCGGACTGTTTACAATGAGCAGTTCTTC. The rearrangement joins TRBV28 to TRBJ2-1; D is perhaps TRBD2 (5 bases). The length of the CDR3 is 14 residues. The V end lost 6 bases, the J end lost 4 bases, and 13 bases lay between the germline ends. CDR1 and CDR2 (germline): MDHEN, SYDVKM.

The chain joins TRBV27 to TRBJ2-2, with TRBD1 matching 7 bases. This CDR3 spans 13 amino acids. CDR1 and CDR2 from the germline V gene are MNHEY and SMNVEV (reference sequence). V shed 5 bases and J 10 bases; nucleotides not matched to a gene: 7. Here the CDR3 DNA reads TGTGCCAGCAGTCCTCAGGGGGTTGCGGAGCTGTTTTTT. Protein: CASSPQGVAELFF.

Only a few counts were recorded for this clone. The rearrangement joins TRBV6-1 to TRBJ1-1, with 8 bases that match TRBD1. The CDR3 consists of 15 residues. V was clipped by 1 base and J by 3 bases; unmatched bases: 4. Germline V gene data show CDR1 as MNHNS and CDR2 as SASEGT. CDR3 protein: CASSEVRGPYTEAFF. As DNA, the CDR3 is TGTGCCAGCAGTGAAGTCAGGGGGCCGTACACTGAAGCTTTCTTT.

This chain joins TRBV27 and TRBJ1-2, with a possible D match to TRBD1 (5 bases). The CDR3 consists of 15 residues. Germline CDR1 and CDR2: MNHEY and SMNVEV (reference sequence). The germline V and J ends were trimmed by 6 bases and 2 bases, with 16 bases remaining between them. CDR3 sequence reads: CASSPGAGLNYGYTF. The CDR3 DNA follows: TGTGCCAGCAGCCCTGGGGCAGGGCTAAACTATGGCTACACCTTC.

J is TRBJ1-5 and V is TRBV6-1; TRBD1 might be the D (5 bases). Trimming took 6 bases from V and 0 from J, leaving 9 bases between them. The CDR3 consists of 14 residues. Germline V gives CDR1 MNHNS, CDR2 SASEGT. DNA of the CDR3: TGTGCCAGCAGCCCCCAGGGTAGCAATCAGCCCCAGCATTTT. Protein product: CASSPQGSNQPQHF.

The chain links TRBV9 to TRBJ2-3; 8 bases match TRBD1. Germline CDR1 is SGDLS and CDR2 is YYNGEE. V dropped 5 bases and J dropped 6; count of bases not matched to a gene: 8. The CDR3 covers 14 residues. CDR3 protein: CASSPRGPWDTQYF. The CDR3 DNA is TGTGCCAGCAGTCCCAGGGGGCCGTGGGATACGCAGTATTTT.

V and J are TRBV2 and TRBJ1-2, with D perhaps TRBD1 (5 bases). The V end was cut by 5 bases, the J end by 1 base, with 14 bases between. Germline CDR1 SNHLY, CDR2 FYNNEI. CDR3 length: 15 amino acids. The CDR3 nucleotides are TGTGCCAGCAGTCTAAGACAGAGGAATAACTATGGCTACACCTTC. This encodes CASSLRQRNNYGYTF.

The chain links TRBV27 to TRBJ2-2, with TRBD1 as a possible D gene (6 bases). Germline assignment: CDR1 MNHEY and CDR2 SMNVEV (reference sequence). Deletions cut 4 bases from V and 1 base from J, with 7 bases between. This CDR3 has 14 residues. The CDR3 DNA sequence: TGTGCCAGCAGTTGGGGACAGAACACCGGGGAGCTGTTTTTT. This translates into CASSWGQNTGELFF.